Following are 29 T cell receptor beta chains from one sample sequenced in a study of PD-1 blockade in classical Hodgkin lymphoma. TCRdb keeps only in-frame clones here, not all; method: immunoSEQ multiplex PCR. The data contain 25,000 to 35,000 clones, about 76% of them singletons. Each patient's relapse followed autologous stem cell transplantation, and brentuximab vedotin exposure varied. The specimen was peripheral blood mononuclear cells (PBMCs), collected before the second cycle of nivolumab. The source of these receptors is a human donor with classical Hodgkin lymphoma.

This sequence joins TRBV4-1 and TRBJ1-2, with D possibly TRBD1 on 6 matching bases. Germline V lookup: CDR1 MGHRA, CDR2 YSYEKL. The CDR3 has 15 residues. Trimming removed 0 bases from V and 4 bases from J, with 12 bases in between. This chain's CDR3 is CASSQEDQGIYGYTF. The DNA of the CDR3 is TGCGCCAGCAGCCAAGAGGACCAGGGGATCTATGGCTACACCTTC.

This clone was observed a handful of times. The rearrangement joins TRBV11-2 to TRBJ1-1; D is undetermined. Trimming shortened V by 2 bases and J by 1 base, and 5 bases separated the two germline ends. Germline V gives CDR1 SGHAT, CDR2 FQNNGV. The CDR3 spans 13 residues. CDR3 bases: TGTGCCAGCAGCTTATTTGGGAACACTGAAGCTTTCTTT. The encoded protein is CASSLFGNTEAFF.

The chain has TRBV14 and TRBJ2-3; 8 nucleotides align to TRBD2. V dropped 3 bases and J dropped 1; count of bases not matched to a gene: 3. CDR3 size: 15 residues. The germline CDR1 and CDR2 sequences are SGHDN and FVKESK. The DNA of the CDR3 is TGTGCCAGCAGCCAGCAAGCGGGGGGCACAGATACGCAGTATTTT. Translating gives CASSQQAGGTDTQYF.

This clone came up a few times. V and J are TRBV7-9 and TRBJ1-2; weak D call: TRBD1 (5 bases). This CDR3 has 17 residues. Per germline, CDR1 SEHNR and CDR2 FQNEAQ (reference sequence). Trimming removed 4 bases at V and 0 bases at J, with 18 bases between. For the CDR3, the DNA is TGTGCCAGCAGCTGGTCCGGGACGGCCTTTACTAACTATGGCTACACCTTC. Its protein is CASSWSGTAFTNYGYTF.

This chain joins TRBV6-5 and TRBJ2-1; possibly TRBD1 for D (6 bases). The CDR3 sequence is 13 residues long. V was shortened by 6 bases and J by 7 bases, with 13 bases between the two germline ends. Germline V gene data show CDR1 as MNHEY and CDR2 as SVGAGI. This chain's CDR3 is CASSPDSVNEQFF. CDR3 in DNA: TGTGCCAGCAGCCCGGACAGCGTAAATGAGCAGTTCTTC.

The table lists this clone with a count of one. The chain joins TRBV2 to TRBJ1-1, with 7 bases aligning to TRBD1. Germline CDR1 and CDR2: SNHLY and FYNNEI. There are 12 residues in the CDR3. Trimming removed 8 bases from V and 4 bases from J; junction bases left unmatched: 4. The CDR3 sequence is CASSDRVTEAFF. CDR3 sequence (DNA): TGTGCCAGCTCAGACAGGGTCACTGAAGCTTTCTTT.

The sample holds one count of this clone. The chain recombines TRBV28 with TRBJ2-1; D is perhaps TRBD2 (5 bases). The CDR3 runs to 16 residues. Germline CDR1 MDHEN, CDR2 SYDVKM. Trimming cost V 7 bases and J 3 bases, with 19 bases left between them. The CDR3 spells CASTALEDDLYNEQFF. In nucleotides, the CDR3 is TGTGCCAGCACCGCCTTGGAGGACGATCTCTACAATGAGCAGTTCTTC.

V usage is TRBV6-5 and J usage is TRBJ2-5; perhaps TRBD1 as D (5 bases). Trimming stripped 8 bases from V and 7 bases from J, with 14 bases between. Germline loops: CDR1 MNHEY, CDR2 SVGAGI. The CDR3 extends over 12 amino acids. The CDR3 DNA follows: TGTGCCAGCTCTCAGACGCAGGGGACCCAGTACTTC. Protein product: CASSQTQGTQYF.

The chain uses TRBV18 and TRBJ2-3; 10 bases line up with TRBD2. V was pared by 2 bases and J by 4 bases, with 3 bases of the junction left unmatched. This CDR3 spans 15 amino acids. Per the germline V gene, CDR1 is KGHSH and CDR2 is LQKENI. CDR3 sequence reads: CASSPERGGADTQYF. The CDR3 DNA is TGTGCCAGCTCACCAGAGCGGGGGGGTGCAGATACGCAGTATTTT.

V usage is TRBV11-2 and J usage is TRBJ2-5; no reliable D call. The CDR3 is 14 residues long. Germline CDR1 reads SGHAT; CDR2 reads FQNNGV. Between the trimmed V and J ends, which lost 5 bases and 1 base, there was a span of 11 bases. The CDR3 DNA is TGTGCCAGCAGCACAGACACTACCCAAGAGACCCAGTACTTC. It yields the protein CASSTDTTQETQYF.

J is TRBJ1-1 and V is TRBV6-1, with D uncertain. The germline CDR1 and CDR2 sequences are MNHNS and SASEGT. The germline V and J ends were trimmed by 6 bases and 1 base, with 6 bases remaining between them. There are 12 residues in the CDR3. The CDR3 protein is CASRRQNTEAFF. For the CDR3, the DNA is TGTGCCAGCAGGAGACAGAACACTGAAGCTTTCTTT.

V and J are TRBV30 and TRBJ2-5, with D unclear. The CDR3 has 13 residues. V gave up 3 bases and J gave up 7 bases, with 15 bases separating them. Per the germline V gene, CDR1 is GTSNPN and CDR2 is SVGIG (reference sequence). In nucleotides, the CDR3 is TGTGCCTGGAGGGCACTTGTGTCGGGGACCCAGTACTTC. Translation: CAWRALVSGTQYF.

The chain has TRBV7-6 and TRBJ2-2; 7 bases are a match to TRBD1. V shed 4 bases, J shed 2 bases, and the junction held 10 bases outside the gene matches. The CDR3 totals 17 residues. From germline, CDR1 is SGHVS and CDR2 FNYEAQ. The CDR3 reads CASSWPPGQPNTGELFF. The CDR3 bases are TGTGCCAGCAGCTGGCCTCCGGGACAGCCTAACACCGGGGAGCTGTTTTTT.

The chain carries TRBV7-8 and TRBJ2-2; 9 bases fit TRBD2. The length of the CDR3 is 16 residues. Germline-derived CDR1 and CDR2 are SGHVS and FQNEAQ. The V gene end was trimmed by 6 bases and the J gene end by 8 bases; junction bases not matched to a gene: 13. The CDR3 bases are TGTGCCAGCAGAAGCTTTAGCGGGGGCGCGCTGGGGGAGCTGTTTTTT. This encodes CASRSFSGGALGELFF.

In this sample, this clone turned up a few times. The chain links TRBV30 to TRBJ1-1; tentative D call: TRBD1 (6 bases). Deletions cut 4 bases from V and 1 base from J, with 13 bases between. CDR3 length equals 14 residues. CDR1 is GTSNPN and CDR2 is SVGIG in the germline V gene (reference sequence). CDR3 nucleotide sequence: TGTGCCTGGACTAGGGGGGGATCGAACACTGAAGCTTTCTTT. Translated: CAWTRGGSNTEAFF.

The CDR3 spells CASSHQRRTAHSGANVLTF. DNA for the CDR3: TGTGCCAGCAGCCACCAGAGGCGGACAGCTCACTCTGGGGCCAACGTCCTGACTTTC. The V and J genes are TRBV11-2 and TRBJ2-6, with D tentatively TRBD1 (6 bases). V lost 5 bases and J lost 0, with 20 bases in between. This CDR3 is 19 amino acids long. Germline V lookup: CDR1 SGHAT, CDR2 FQNNGV.

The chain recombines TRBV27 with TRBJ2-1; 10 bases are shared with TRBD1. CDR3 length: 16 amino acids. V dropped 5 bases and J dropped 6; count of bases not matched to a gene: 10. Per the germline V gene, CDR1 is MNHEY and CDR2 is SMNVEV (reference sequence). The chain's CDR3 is CASSRDRGPAGNEQFF. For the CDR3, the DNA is TGTGCCAGCAGTCGAGACAGGGGGCCGGCGGGCAATGAGCAGTTCTTC.

CDR3 sequence (DNA): TGTGCCAGCAGCTTCTCCACAGATACGCAGTATTTT. It codes for CASSFSTDTQYF. The rearrangement uses TRBV5-4 and TRBJ2-3; no firm D call. CDR1 SGHNT and CDR2 YYREEE come from the germline V gene (reference sequence). The CDR3 consists of 12 residues. V shed 2 bases and J shed 2 bases, with 3 bases lying between them.

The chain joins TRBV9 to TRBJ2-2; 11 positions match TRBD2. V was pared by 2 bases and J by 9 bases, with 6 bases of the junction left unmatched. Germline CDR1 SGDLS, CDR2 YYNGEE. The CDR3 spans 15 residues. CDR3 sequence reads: CASSVSGGAGWELFF. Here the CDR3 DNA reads TGTGCCAGCAGCGTTAGCGGGGGGGCTGGCTGGGAGCTGTTTTTT.

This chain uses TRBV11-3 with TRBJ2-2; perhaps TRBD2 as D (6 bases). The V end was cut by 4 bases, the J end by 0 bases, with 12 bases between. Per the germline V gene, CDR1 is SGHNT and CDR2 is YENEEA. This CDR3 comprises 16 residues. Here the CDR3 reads CASSSRDWTNTGELFF. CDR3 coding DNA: TGTGCCAGCAGCTCTCGGGACTGGACGAACACCGGGGAGCTGTTTTTT.

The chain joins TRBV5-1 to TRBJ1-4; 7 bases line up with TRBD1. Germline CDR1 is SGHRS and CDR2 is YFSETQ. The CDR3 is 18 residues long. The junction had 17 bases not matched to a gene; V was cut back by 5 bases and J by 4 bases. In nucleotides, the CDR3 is TGCGCCAGCAGTTTAACAGGGGTCCCGACCCAAATTAATGAAAAACTGTTTTTT. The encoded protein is CASSLTGVPTQINEKLFF.

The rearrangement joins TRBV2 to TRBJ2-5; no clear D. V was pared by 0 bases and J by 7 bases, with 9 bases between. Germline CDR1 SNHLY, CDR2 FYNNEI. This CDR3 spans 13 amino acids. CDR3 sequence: CASSEAVMVTQYF. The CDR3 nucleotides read TGTGCCAGCAGTGAAGCTGTTATGGTGACCCAGTACTTC.

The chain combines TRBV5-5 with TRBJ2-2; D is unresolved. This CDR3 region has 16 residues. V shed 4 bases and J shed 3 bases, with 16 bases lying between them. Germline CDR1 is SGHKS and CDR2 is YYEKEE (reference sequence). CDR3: CASSPRGQLDTGELFF. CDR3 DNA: TGTGCCAGCAGCCCCCGAGGTCAGTTAGACACCGGGGAGCTGTTTTTT.

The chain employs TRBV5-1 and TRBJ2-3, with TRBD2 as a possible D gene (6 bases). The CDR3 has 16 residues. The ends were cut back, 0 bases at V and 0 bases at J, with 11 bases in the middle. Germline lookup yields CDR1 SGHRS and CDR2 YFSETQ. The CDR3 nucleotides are TGCGCCAGCAGCTTGGTCCCGGGACTTAGCACAGATACGCAGTATTTT. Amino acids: CASSLVPGLSTDTQYF. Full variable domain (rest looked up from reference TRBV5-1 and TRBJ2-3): KAGVTQTPRYLIKTRGQQVTLSCSPISGHRSVSWYQQTPGQGLQFLFEYFSETQRNKGNFPGRFSGRQFSNSRSEMNVSTLELGDSALYLCASSLVPGLSTDTQYFGPGTRLTVL.

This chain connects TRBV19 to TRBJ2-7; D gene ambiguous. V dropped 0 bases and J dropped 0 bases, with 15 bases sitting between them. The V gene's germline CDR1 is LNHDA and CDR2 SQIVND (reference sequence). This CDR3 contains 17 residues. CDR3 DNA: TGTGCCAGTAGTATAGATTATCCCGCAAGTTTCTCCTACGAGCAGTACTTC. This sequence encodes CASSIDYPASFSYEQYF.

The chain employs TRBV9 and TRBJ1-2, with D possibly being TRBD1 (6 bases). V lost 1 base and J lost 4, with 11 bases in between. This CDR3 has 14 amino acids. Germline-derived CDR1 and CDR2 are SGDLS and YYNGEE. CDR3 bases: TGTGCCAGCAGCGTAAGCGGACAGCTCTATGGCTACACCTTC. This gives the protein CASSVSGQLYGYTF.

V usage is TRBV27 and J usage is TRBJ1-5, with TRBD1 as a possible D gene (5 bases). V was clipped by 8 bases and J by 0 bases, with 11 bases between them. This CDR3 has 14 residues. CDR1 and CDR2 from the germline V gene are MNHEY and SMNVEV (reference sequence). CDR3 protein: CASRQGYSNQPQHF. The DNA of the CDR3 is TGTGCCAGCCGGCAGGGATATAGCAATCAGCCCCAGCATTTT.

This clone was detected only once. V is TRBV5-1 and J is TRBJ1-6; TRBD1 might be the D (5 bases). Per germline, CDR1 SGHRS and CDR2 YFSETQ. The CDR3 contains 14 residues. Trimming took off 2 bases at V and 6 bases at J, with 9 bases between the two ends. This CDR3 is CASSFSGTNSPLHF. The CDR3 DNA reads TGCGCCAGCAGCTTCAGTGGGACTAATTCACCCCTCCACTTT.

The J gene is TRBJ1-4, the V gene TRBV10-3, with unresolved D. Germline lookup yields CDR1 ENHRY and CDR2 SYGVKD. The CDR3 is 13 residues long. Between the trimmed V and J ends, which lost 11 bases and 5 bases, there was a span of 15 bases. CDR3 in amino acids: CAVGREGNEKLFF. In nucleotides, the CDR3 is TGTGCCGTAGGACGGGAGGGCAATGAAAAACTGTTTTTT.